These 9 T cell receptor beta chains were sequenced from one sample in a study of cytotoxic CD8 clonotypes in ibrutinib-treated CLL. Libraries were prepared by immunoSEQ multiplex PCR; TCRdb keeps only in-frame clonotypes and omits some of them. The table lists about 150,000 clones, 79% of them singletons. This specimen was PBMCs, taken after 12 months of ibrutinib treatment. Source of these receptors: a human donor with chronic lymphocytic leukemia.

This clone has just a few counts. The V gene is TRBV7-8, the J gene TRBJ2-5; the match to TRBD2 covers 7 bases. The CDR3 loop spans 14 amino acids. The V segment lost 7 bases and the J segment 5 bases; nucleotides outside the gene matches: 10. CDR1 SGHVS and CDR2 FQNEAQ come from the germline V gene. This CDR3 is CASTTTTAGETQYF. CDR3 nucleotides: TGTGCCAGCACCACTACCACAGCGGGGGAGACCCAGTACTTC.

The rearrangement joins TRBV4-3 to TRBJ2-7; 8 bases map to TRBD2. The CDR3 extends over 12 amino acids. The V gene end was trimmed by 4 bases and the J gene end by 7 bases; junction bases not matched to a gene: 3. The germline V gene encodes CDR1 LGHNA and CDR2 YSLEER. The CDR3 DNA reads TGCGCCAGCAGCCTCGGGGGGGCGGAGCAGTACTTC. It is translated as CASSLGGAEQYF.

The genes are TRBV2 and TRBJ2-3; perhaps D is TRBD1 or TRBD2 (5 bases each). CDR1 SNHLY and CDR2 FYNNEI come from the germline V gene. With 10 bases removed from V and 1 base from J, the gap between germline ends came to 15 bases. The CDR3 runs to 14 residues. CDR3: CATSWGTRTDTQYF. For the CDR3, the DNA is TGTGCCACCTCGTGGGGGACCCGCACAGATACGCAGTATTTT.

V usage is TRBV19 and J usage is TRBJ1-2; 7 bases are a match to TRBD1. Germline V gene data show CDR1 as LNHDA and CDR2 as SQIVND (reference sequence). V lost 6 bases and J lost 7; bases outside the gene matches: 11. The CDR3 length is 14 residues. The CDR3 region is CASRETGEVSGYTF. In DNA, the CDR3 is TGTGCCAGTAGAGAAACAGGGGAAGTCTCTGGCTACACCTTC.

The chain has TRBV4-3 and TRBJ1-6; tentatively, D is TRBD1 (6 bases). CDR1 is LGHNA, CDR2 YSLEER, per germline. The CDR3 has 16 residues. Trimming took off 1 base at V and 7 bases at J, with 14 bases between the two ends. The CDR3: CASSQVGGLWNSPLHF. The CDR3 bases are TGCGCCAGCAGCCAAGTCGGGGGGCTCTGGAATTCACCCCTCCACTTT.

This chain links TRBV7-9 with TRBJ1-2; 9 bases line up with TRBD1. Per the germline V gene, CDR1 is SEHNR and CDR2 is FQNEAQ (reference sequence). The trim removed 5 bases at V and 8 bases at J, leaving 9 bases unmatched. The CDR3 consists of 14 residues. CDR3 bases: TGTGCCAGCAGCCGTAGACAGGGGGATCAGGGCTACACCTTC. Translated, it gives CASSRRQGDQGYTF.

Only a few counts were recorded for this clone. An end of the junction differs from the germline gene, which may be a read error. J is TRBJ2-7 and V is TRBV28; the match to TRBD1 covers 7 bases. Germline-derived CDR1 and CDR2 are MDHEN and SYDVKM. CDR3 length: 12 amino acids. The CDR3 DNA follows: TGTGCCAGCAGTTTACTAGGGGGCAGACCTTTCTTC. This translates into CASSLLGGRPFF. The full variable domain, rest sourced from reference TRBV28 and TRBJ2-7, is DVKVTQSSRYLVKRTGEKVFLECVQDMDHENMFWYRQDPGLGLRLIYFSYDVKMKEKGDIPEGYSVSREKKERFSLILESASTNQTSMYLCASSLLGGRPFFGPGTRLTVT.

The chain combines TRBV4-3 with TRBJ2-7; 11 nucleotides match TRBD2. CDR3 length equals 15 residues. Germline V gene data show CDR1 as LGHNA and CDR2 as YSLEER. V lost 4 bases, J lost 3 bases, and 5 bases stayed unmatched. In DNA, the CDR3 is TGCGCCAGCAGCCTACTAGCGGGGGTAGACTACGAGCAGTACTTC. Residues: CASSLLAGVDYEQYF.

V and J are TRBV15 and TRBJ2-1, with 9 positions matching TRBD1. V dropped 0 bases and J dropped 9; count of bases not matched to a gene: 9. Germline assignment: CDR1 LNHNV and CDR2 YYDKDF (reference sequence). The CDR3 extends over 16 amino acids. The DNA of the CDR3 is TGTGCCACCAGCAGAGATCGAGGACAGGGGCCAATTGAGCAGTTCTTC. It codes for CATSRDRGQGPIEQFF.